Sequencing of this T cell receptor (beta chain) was carried out in a study of T-cell reconstitution after alpha-beta-depleted transplantation in children. General study findings and limits: Approximately two months post-transplant, alpha-beta T cells reportedly originated from several hundred expanded graft clones. Hyperexpanded clones declined; after one year, newly produced T cells mostly supplied diversity. Certain patients had high TCRbeta diversity at day 60, and it came from recipient T cells and thymic progenitors that survived.

Using unique molecular identifiers, the investigators prepared the TCRbeta library. TCRdb fed the PCR reads into MiXCR, producing one record per CDR3 protein. The sample has approximately 650,000 distinct CDR3 sequences; around 13% are singletons. This clonotype has more than one count but fewer than ten. Its antigen is currently unknown. Sequenced here: PBMCs, sampled before TCRalphabeta/CD19-depleted stem cell transplant. The sequence derives from a girl aged 2 to 9 with congenital amegakaryocytic thrombocytopenia, due to receive a stem cell transplant.

The CDR3 coding sequence is TGTGCCAGCAGCCCGCGAGGGACAGAGTACCAAGAGACCCAGTACTTC. This translates into CASSPRGTEYQETQYF. The rearrangement joins TRBV14 to TRBJ2-5; 7 nucleotides line up with TRBD1. This CDR3 spans 16 amino acids. Per the germline V gene, CDR1 is SGHDN and CDR2 is FVKESK. After removal of 4 bases from V and 0 bases from J, the junction contained 8 bases not matched to a gene.